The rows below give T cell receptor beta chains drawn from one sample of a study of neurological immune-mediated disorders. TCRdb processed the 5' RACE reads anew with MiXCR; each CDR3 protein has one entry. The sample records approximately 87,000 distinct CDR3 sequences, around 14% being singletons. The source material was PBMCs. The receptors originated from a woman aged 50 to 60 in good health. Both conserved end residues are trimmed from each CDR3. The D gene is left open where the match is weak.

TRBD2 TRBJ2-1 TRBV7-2 ASSARRGLAGNEQF
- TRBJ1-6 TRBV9 ASSVAGPNSPLH
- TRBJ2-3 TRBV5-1 ASSFEGRSDTQY
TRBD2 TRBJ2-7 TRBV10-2 ASRPSGTPYEQY
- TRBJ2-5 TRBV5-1 ASRRGGSYQETQY
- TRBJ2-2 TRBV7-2 ASSRRTGNTGELF
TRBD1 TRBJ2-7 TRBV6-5 ASSFTGTGIHEQY
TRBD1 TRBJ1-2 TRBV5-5 ASSSTGGFGYT
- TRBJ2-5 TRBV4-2 ASSQAGGQETQY
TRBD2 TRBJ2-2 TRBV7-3 ASSSTSGVHNTGELF
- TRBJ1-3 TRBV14 ASSLNLGTALY
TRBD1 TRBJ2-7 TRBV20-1 SARDSSYEQY
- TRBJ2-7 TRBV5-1 ASSLLGSGREDSYEQY
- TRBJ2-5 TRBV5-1 ASRSTGQETQY
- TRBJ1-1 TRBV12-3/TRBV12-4 ASTRWEGTDTEAF
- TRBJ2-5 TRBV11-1 ASSFGAGETQY
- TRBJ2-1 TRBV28 ASSSYTSGVTNYEQF
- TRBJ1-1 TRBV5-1 ASSLARSQGRDEAF
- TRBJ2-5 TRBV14 ASSQESRAYQETQY
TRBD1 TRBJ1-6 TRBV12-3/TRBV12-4 ASSLDRGGSPLH
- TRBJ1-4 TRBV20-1 SARGMNEKLF
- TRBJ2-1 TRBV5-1 ASSLESGGAYNEQF
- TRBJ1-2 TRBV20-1 SASSTGLPYGYT
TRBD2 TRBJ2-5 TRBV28 ASSLLTSGSVAGETQY
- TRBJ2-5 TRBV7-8 ASSLRQGGTQY
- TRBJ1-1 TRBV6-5 ASRSNYFPAQAF
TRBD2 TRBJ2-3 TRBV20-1 SARARLAGEDTQY
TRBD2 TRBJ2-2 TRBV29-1 SVPGTSGSGELF
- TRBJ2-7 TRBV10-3 AISEQVYEQY
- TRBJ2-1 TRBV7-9 ASSLRALVSRTNNEQF
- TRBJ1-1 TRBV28 ASSLFGALGTESF
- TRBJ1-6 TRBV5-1 ASSLGTTDSPLH
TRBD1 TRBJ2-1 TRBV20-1 STPHRGISGEQF
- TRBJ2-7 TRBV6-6 ASSSPGNSYEQY
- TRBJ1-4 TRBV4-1 ASRPMFTTGREKLF
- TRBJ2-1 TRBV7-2 ASSQQGSYNEQF